Below are 20 T cell receptor beta chains sequenced from a single sample in a study of blood T cells in healthy people across ages. Alongside a J-beta primer mix, a sample-barcoded 5' primer served in a second PCR lasting roughly 6 to 11 cycles. Each CDR3 protein gets one entry after TCRdb re-called the 5' RACE reads with MiXCR. The table shows 800,000 or so distinct CDR3 sequences, with about half occurring only once. Sample: blood. The origin of the receptors is an elderly man in good health.

This chain joins TRBV14 and TRBJ2-7; 7 nucleotides align to TRBD2. The CDR3 is 16 amino acids. The J segment lost 1 base and the V segment lost 1 base, leaving 7 bases of the junction unmatched. Per germline, CDR1 SGHDN and CDR2 FVKESK. The CDR3 DNA is TGTGCCAGCAGCCAAGTGGGGCTAGCGGATTCCTACGAGCAGTACTTC. It specifies CASSQVGLADSYEQYF.

The table lists this clonotype with a few counts. A much bigger clone sits one base away, suggesting this may be a read error. The V and J genes are TRBV20-1 and TRBJ2-7; maybe TRBD2 (6 bases). Germline V gene data show CDR1 as DFQATT and CDR2 as SNEGSKA (reference sequence). This CDR3 spans 15 amino acids. Deletions cut 1 base from V and 1 base from J, with 14 bases between. CDR3 protein: CSARGDFAGSYEQYF. The CDR3 DNA reads as TGCAGTGCTAGAGGTGACTTTGCGGGATCCTACGAGCAGTACTTC.

The J gene is TRBJ2-5, the V gene TRBV15; TRBD2 aligns across 13 bases. Germline V gives CDR1 LNHNV, CDR2 YYDKDF (reference sequence). Trimming cost V 8 bases and J 5 bases; bases outside gene matches: 11. The CDR3 runs 16 residues. The CDR3 bases are TGTGCCACCGCACTTCCAGGGACTAGCGGGACTGAGACCCAGTACTTC. Translated: CATALPGTSGTETQYF.

There are a few counts of this clonotype. The genes are TRBV4-2 and TRBJ2-2, with 8 bases fitting TRBD1. Germline values: CDR1 LGHNA, CDR2 YNFKEQ. This CDR3 region has 17 residues. V was clipped by 0 bases and J by 7 bases; unmatched bases: 10. The CDR3 coding sequence is TGTGCCAGCAGCCAAGATTTGACAGGGGTATCGGTCGGGGAGCTGTTTTTT. It codes for CASSQDLTGVSVGELFF.

The rearrangement uses TRBV7-6 and TRBJ1-1; no clear D. CDR3 size: 15 residues. Germline-derived CDR1 and CDR2 are SGHVS and FNYEAQ. V was shortened by 5 bases and J by 0 bases, with 13 bases between the two germline ends. The CDR3, as DNA: TGTGCCAGCAGCCCTAATTGGCAGGTGAACACTGAAGCTTTCTTT. Amino acids: CASSPNWQVNTEAFF.

The J gene is TRBJ1-6, the V gene TRBV3-1, with D possibly being TRBD1 (5 bases). This CDR3 spans 12 amino acids. Germline V gene lookup returns CDR1 LGHDT and CDR2 YNNKEL (reference sequence). Deletions cut 1 base from V and 10 bases from J, with 5 bases between. CDR3 sequence: CASSQGDSPLHF. The CDR3 bases are TGTGCCAGCAGCCAAGGGGACTCACCCCTCCACTTT.

The J gene is TRBJ1-1, the V gene TRBV7-2; unclear D gene. Trimming cost V 4 bases and J 3 bases, with 12 bases left between them. Germline CDR1 SGHTA, CDR2 FQGNSA. The CDR3 covers 14 residues. The CDR3 sequence: CASSSGVRDTEAFF. Here the CDR3 DNA reads TGTGCCAGCAGCTCCGGGGTAAGAGACACTGAAGCTTTCTTT.

In DNA, the CDR3 is TGCAGCGTTCAGAGTTACAATGAGCAGTTCTTC. This codes for CSVQSYNEQFF. V is TRBV29-1 and J is TRBJ2-1; D is ambiguous. The CDR3 consists of 11 residues. Germline CDR1 and CDR2: SQVTM and ANQGSEA. Trimming removed 5 bases at V and 4 bases at J, with 6 bases between.

This clonotype was counted a few times. The rearrangement joins TRBV10-3 to TRBJ1-1; no reliable D call. V lost 10 bases and J lost 0, with 12 bases in between. Germline V gene lookup returns CDR1 ENHRY and CDR2 SYGVKD. There are 13 residues in the CDR3. The CDR3 nucleotides read TGTGCCACCCTCGGCAGTGTGAACACTGAAGCTTTCTTT. Translation: CATLGSVNTEAFF.

This clonotype was recorded a few times. The rearrangement uses TRBV11-3 and TRBJ2-1; 10 bases fit TRBD1. V lost 5 bases, J lost 4 bases, and 11 bases stayed unmatched. From germline, CDR1 is SGHNT and CDR2 YENEEA. CDR3 length equals 17 residues. The CDR3 DNA reads TGTGCCAGCAGCCCACGCCGGGACAGGGGCTTATACAATGAGCAGTTCTTC. Encoded protein: CASSPRRDRGLYNEQFF.

The gene calls are TRBV6-4 and TRBJ1-5; no reliable D call. Germline V gives CDR1 MRHNA, CDR2 SNTAGT. CDR3 size: 15 residues. V was shortened by 4 bases and J by 5 bases, with 15 bases between the two germline ends. In DNA form, the CDR3 reads TGTGCCAGCAGTGCTAACCATGGAACGGATCAGCCCCAGCATTTT. Amino acids: CASSANHGTDQPQHF.

This clonotype was seen a handful of times. J is TRBJ2-7 and V is TRBV29-1; 10 nucleotides match TRBD2. From germline, CDR1 is SQVTM and CDR2 ANQGSEA. The CDR3 runs to 14 residues. V was clipped by 5 bases and J by 0 bases; unmatched bases: 4. The DNA for the CDR3 is TGCAGCGTTACTTTAGCGGGAGGCTCCTACGAGCAGTACTTC. As protein: CSVTLAGGSYEQYF.

This chain uses TRBV12-3 or TRBV12-4 with TRBJ2-4; possibly TRBD1 or TRBD2 for D (6 bases each). The assigned J gene may be wrong: the sequence end matches TRBJ2-7 better. The CDR3 sequence is 14 residues long. The CDR3 region is CASSLLGRGGEQYF. The DNA for the CDR3 is TGTGCCAGCAGTTTACTGGGCAGGGGAGGCGAGCAGTACTTC.

CDR3: CASGWYGREFVNEQFF. The DNA of the CDR3 is TGTGCCAGCGGTTGGTACGGGCGGGAGTTCGTGAATGAGCAGTTCTTC. V is TRBV12-3 or TRBV12-4 and J is TRBJ2-1; 7 positions match TRBD2. V shed 8 bases, J shed 7 bases, and the junction held 17 bases outside the gene matches. This CDR3 contains 16 residues.

The V call is TRBV12-3 or TRBV12-4, the J call TRBJ2-5; TRBD2 matches 10 bases. This CDR3 contains 19 residues. J lost 2 bases, V lost 6 bases, and 18 bases had no gene match. The CDR3 loop reads CASSSAGTSDITRQETQYF. CDR3 nucleotide sequence: TGTGCCAGCAGCTCTGCCGGGACTAGCGATATAACTCGACAAGAGACCCAGTACTTC.

V usage is TRBV6-1 and J usage is TRBJ2-1; possibly TRBD1 or TRBD2 for D (6 bases each). V lost 6 bases and J 8 bases, leaving 26 bases between the germline ends. CDR1 and CDR2 from the germline V gene are MNHNS and SASEGT. The length of the CDR3 is 17 residues. In DNA, the CDR3 is TGTGCCAGCAGCAAACGGAGGGGGAACTACCCGGTTTATGAGCAGTTCTTC. Protein product: CASSKRRGNYPVYEQFF.

This chain's CDR3 is CATSTTGSGSPLHF. Here the CDR3 DNA reads TGTGCCACCAGCACAACAGGGAGCGGTTCACCCCTCCACTTT. The chain joins TRBV15 to TRBJ1-6, with D perhaps matching TRBD1 (6 bases). Trimming pared 4 bases from V and 9 bases from J, leaving 13 bases between. Germline V gene data show CDR1 as LNHNV and CDR2 as YYDKDF (reference sequence). This CDR3 comprises 14 residues.

V usage is TRBV5-1 and J usage is TRBJ1-1; the D is unclear. The CDR3 totals 15 residues. Trimming took 4 bases from V and 1 from J, leaving 14 bases between them. Germline CDR1 reads SGHRS; CDR2 reads YFSETQ. The CDR3 DNA sequence: TGCGCCAGCAGCACGGACGGGCCATCGAACACTGAAGCTTTCTTT. Translation gives CASSTDGPSNTEAFF. Full variable domain (missing parts from reference TRBV5-1 and TRBJ1-1): KAGVTQTPRYLIKTRGQQVTLSCSPISGHRSVSWYQQTPGQGLQFLFEYFSETQRNKGNFPGRFSGRQFSNSRSEMNVSTLELGDSALYLCASSTDGPSNTEAFFGQGTRLTVV.

The V call is TRBV6-2 or TRBV6-3, the J call TRBJ1-2, with TRBD1 matching over 7 bases. J was trimmed by 10 bases and V by 7 bases; bases with no gene match: 9. CDR3 length equals 12 residues. Germline V gene sequence: CDR1 MNHEY, CDR2 SVGEGT. The DNA of the CDR3 is TGTGCCAGCACAACAGGGGTAAGGGACTACACCTTC. It codes for CASTTGVRDYTF.

This clonotype was seen once. This rearrangement joins TRBV5-6 to TRBJ1-1; D is unclear. The V end was cut by 0 bases, the J end by 4 bases, with 13 bases between. Germline V lookup: CDR1 SGHDT, CDR2 YYEEEE. The CDR3 extends over 15 amino acids. The CDR3 nucleotides are TGTGCCAGCAGCTTGGGCCTCGCTCAACCCACTGAAGCTTTCTTT. Translating gives CASSLGLAQPTEAFF.